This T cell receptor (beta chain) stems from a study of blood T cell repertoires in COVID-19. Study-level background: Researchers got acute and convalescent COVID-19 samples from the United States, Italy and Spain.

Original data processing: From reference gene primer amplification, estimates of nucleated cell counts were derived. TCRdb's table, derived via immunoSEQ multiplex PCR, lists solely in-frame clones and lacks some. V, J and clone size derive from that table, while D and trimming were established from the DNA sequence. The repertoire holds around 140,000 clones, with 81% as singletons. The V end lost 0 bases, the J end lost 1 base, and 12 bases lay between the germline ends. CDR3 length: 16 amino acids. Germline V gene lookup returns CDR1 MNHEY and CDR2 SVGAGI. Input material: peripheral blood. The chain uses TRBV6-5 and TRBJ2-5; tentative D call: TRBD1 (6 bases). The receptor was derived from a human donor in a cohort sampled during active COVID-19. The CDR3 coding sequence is TGTGCCAGCAGTTACTCGAGGACAGCCCGCCAAGAGACCCAGTACTTC. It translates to CASSYSRTARQETQYF.